This paragraph covers one TCR beta chain sequence. Its antigen is not known. The PCR contained 60 Vbeta and 13 Jbeta primers. Clones were read by immunoSEQ multiplex PCR, and TCRdb kept only the in-frame ones, dropping some. The sample lists some 150,000 clones, around 79% occurring once. After removal of 0 bases from V and 0 bases from J, the junction contained 3 bases not matched to a gene. Germline CDR1 and CDR2: SGHDT and YYEEEE. The CDR3 is 16 residues long. This sample is drawn from a study of cytomegalovirus exposure and HLA in healthy donors. Study-wide results and caveats: TCR beta chains numbering under 200 were designated cytomegalovirus-associated.

The sequenced sample consisted of PBMCs. The receptor's source is a man between 40 and 49 years old in good health and CMV-seronegative. V usage is TRBV5-6 and J usage is TRBJ2-3; TRBD2 aligns across 8 bases. The CDR3 sequence: CASSLDRGGSTDTQYF. The CDR3 nucleotides are TGTGCCAGCAGCTTGGATCGGGGGGGAAGCACAGATACGCAGTATTTT. Full variable domain (missing parts from reference TRBV5-6 and TRBJ2-3): DAGVTQSPTHLIKTRGQQVTLRCSPKSGHDTVSWYQQALGQGPQFIFQYYEEEERQRGNFPDRFSGHQFPNYSSELNVNALLLGDSALYLCASSLDRGGSTDTQYFGPGTRLTVL.